The 25 T cell receptor beta chains below all came from one sample that was sequenced in a study of CD8 T cells in ankylosing spondylitis. General study findings and limits: A TCR beta motif of 8 or 9 highly homologous variants appeared characteristic of ankylosing spondylitis blood.

Their target antigens are unknown. TCRdb itself ran the 5' RACE reads through MiXCR, one entry per CDR3 protein. There are roughly 440,000 distinct CDR3 sequences in the sample; under 20% occur only once, and approximately 0.97% lies in the top ten. Sequenced: blood, either unsorted or a sorted T cell fraction (not recorded which). The receptors stem from a male donor with ankylosing spondylitis.

The chain recombines TRBV10-3 with TRBJ1-4; a possible D gene is TRBD1 (6 bases). The V gene's germline CDR1 is ENHRY and CDR2 SYGVKD. The CDR3 spans 11 residues. V was pared by 9 bases and J by 7 bases, with 9 bases between. The CDR3: CAIGTPEKLFF. CDR3 nucleotide sequence: TGTGCCATAGGGACACCTGAAAAACTGTTTTTT.

The gene calls are TRBV12-3 or TRBV12-4 and TRBJ2-4, with TRBD2 matching 9 bases. J was trimmed by 6 bases and V by 3 bases; bases with no gene match: 3. The CDR3 loop spans 14 amino acids. CDR3 in amino acids: CASSFLAGLNIQYF. In DNA, the CDR3 is TGTGCCAGCAGTTTCCTAGCGGGGCTAAACATTCAGTACTTC.

This clonotype occurred many times. The chain recombines TRBV14 with TRBJ2-7; D gene uncertain. The length of the CDR3 is 16 residues. Trimming took 1 base from V and 3 from J, leaving 16 bases between them. In germline, CDR1 is SGHDN, CDR2 FVKESK. The CDR3 protein is CASSQGRSPEYYEQYF. CDR3 bases: TGTGCCAGCAGCCAAGGACGGTCCCCTGAATACTACGAGCAGTACTTC.

The chain has TRBV20-1 and TRBJ1-4; no clear D gene. From germline, CDR1 is DFQATT and CDR2 SNEGSKA (reference sequence). V dropped 5 bases and J dropped 5 bases, with 12 bases sitting between them. This CDR3 spans 13 amino acids. CDR3 in DNA: TGCAGTGCTGCGGACGGGCAAAATGAAAAACTGTTTTTT. Encoded protein: CSAADGQNEKLFF.

The chain links TRBV6-1 to TRBJ2-7; possible D gene TRBD1, 6 bases. The CDR3 length is 14 residues. Trimming stripped 10 bases from V and 2 bases from J, with 18 bases between. Germline values: CDR1 MNHNS, CDR2 SASEGT. The CDR3 sequence: CANMAEGVAYEQYF. The CDR3 bases are TGTGCCAACATGGCTGAGGGGGTAGCCTACGAGCAGTACTTC.

This clonotype was found a few times. J is TRBJ2-5 and V is TRBV18; 11 nucleotides align to TRBD2. The CDR3 length is 16 residues. Germline-derived CDR1 and CDR2 are KGHSH and LQKENI. The V gene end was trimmed by 3 bases and the J gene end by 1 base; junction bases not matched to a gene: 4. The CDR3 DNA follows: TGTGCCAGCTCACCCTCCGGGACTAGCGGCCAAGAGACCCAGTACTTC. Protein product: CASSPSGTSGQETQYF.

The CDR3 reads CASSPTGGPEAFF. The CDR3 bases are TGCGCCAGCAGCCCCACGGGAGGCCCTGAAGCTTTCTTT. This chain uses TRBV5-1 with TRBJ1-1; D call uncertain. CDR1 SGHRS and CDR2 YFSETQ come from the germline V gene. CDR3 length: 13 residues. Trimming pared 4 bases from V and 6 bases from J, leaving 13 bases between. The complete variable domain, with remaining parts taken from reference TRBV5-1 and TRBJ1-1, reads KAGVTQTPRYLIKTRGQQVTLSCSPISGHRSVSWYQQTPGQGLQFLFEYFSETQRNKGNFPGRFSGRQFSNSRSEMNVSTLELGDSALYLCASSPTGGPEAFFGQGTRLTVV.

This clonotype appeared many times. V is TRBV20-1 and J is TRBJ2-5; 8 bases fit TRBD1. Germline V gene sequence: CDR1 DFQATT, CDR2 SNEGSKA (reference sequence). The CDR3 is 13 amino acids. J was trimmed by 6 bases and V by 6 bases; bases with no gene match: 9. The CDR3 DNA sequence: TGCAGTGCCTATGACAGGGGTGGGCAGACCCAGTACTTC. Encoded protein: CSAYDRGGQTQYF.

This clonotype was counted ten times or more. The V call is TRBV5-1, the J call TRBJ2-3, with D tentatively TRBD1 (6 bases). Deletions cut 3 bases from V and 3 bases from J, with 14 bases between. The germline CDR1 and CDR2 sequences are SGHRS and YFSETQ. CDR3 length equals 15 residues. This CDR3 is CASSWGQGPTDTQYF. The CDR3 nucleotides are TGCGCCAGCAGCTGGGGACAAGGCCCAACAGATACGCAGTATTTT. The variable domain in full, completed from reference TRBV5-1 and TRBJ2-3, reads KAGVTQTPRYLIKTRGQQVTLSCSPISGHRSVSWYQQTPGQGLQFLFEYFSETQRNKGNFPGRFSGRQFSNSRSEMNVSTLELGDSALYLCASSWGQGPTDTQYFGPGTRLTVL.

V usage is TRBV7-2 and J usage is TRBJ2-1; 8 bases are a match to TRBD2. The CDR3 is 16 residues long. V gave up 2 bases and J gave up 6 bases; unmatched junction bases: 9. Germline V CDR1 and CDR2: SGHTA, FQGNSA. CDR3 sequence reads: CASSLNSGTRFNEQFF. The CDR3 DNA follows: TGTGCCAGCAGCTTAAACTCCGGGACTAGGTTCAATGAGCAGTTCTTC.

This clonotype has just a few counts. CDR3 amino acids: CASSLETSVDTQYF. CDR3 coding DNA: TGTGCCAGCAGCTTGGAGACTAGCGTAGATACGCAGTATTTT. The rearrangement links TRBV7-2 to TRBJ2-3; 8 bases align to TRBD2. Trimming cost V 3 bases and J 5 bases; bases outside gene matches: 4. Germline CDR1 and CDR2: SGHTA and FQGNSA. CDR3 size: 14 residues.

This clonotype has just a few counts. The chain has TRBV4-1 and TRBJ2-6; a weak D match, TRBD1 (6 bases). This CDR3 region has 15 residues. Trimming pared 5 bases from V and 3 bases from J, leaving 11 bases between. CDR1 and CDR2 (germline): MGHRA, YSYEKL. This chain's CDR3 is CASSSQGVGANVLTF. The CDR3 DNA follows: TGCGCCAGCAGCTCACAGGGTGTTGGGGCCAACGTCCTGACTTTC.

The chain couples TRBV4-1 to TRBJ1-1, with D possibly matching TRBD1 (5 bases). The CDR3 loop spans 11 amino acids. Germline V gives CDR1 MGHRA, CDR2 YSYEKL. V was trimmed by 3 bases and J by 12 bases, leaving 11 bases between them. The CDR3 bases are TGCGCCAGCAGCCAGGCAGGGAAGCCTTTCTTT. It is translated as CASSQAGKPFF.

This clonotype was recorded many times. The chain has TRBV7-9 and TRBJ2-1; D gene ambiguous. This CDR3 is built from 13 residues. Germline CDR1 and CDR2: SEHNR and FQNEAQ (reference sequence). Trimming took off 3 bases at V and 8 bases at J, with 11 bases between the two ends. The CDR3 bases are TGTGCCAGCAGCTTGCTTGGCCCCTATGAGCAGTTCTTC. Its translation: CASSLLGPYEQFF.

CDR3 nucleotides: TGTGCCAGCAGTACCAGGAATGGCTATGGCTACACCTTC. Translated, it gives CASSTRNGYGYTF. V gene TRBV6-1 combines with J gene TRBJ1-2; D unresolved. The CDR3 length is 13 residues. The germline V gene has CDR1 MNHNS and CDR2 SASEGT. V lost 5 bases and J lost 4, with 11 bases in between.

This clonotype was detected only a few times. The chain couples TRBV7-2 to TRBJ1-1; 7 positions match TRBD1. J was trimmed by 0 bases and V by 4 bases; bases with no gene match: 5. CDR3 length: 15 amino acids. CDR1 is SGHTA, CDR2 FQGNSA, per germline. CDR3 bases: TGTGCCAGCAGCTGGAGGGACAGACTGAACACTGAAGCTTTCTTT. Its translation is CASSWRDRLNTEAFF.

This clonotype was observed a few times. V and J are TRBV5-6 and TRBJ1-5, with 7 nucleotides matching TRBD1. The germline CDR1 and CDR2 sequences are SGHDT and YYEEEE. The CDR3 runs 16 residues. The J segment lost 0 bases and the V segment lost 1 base, leaving 4 bases of the junction unmatched. This CDR3 is CASSLYRGVSNQPQHF. The CDR3, as DNA: TGTGCCAGCAGCTTGTACAGGGGCGTTAGCAATCAGCCCCAGCATTTT.

A single count supports this clonotype. The gene calls are TRBV6-5 and TRBJ2-2; D is unclear. This CDR3 has 14 residues. Germline V lookup: CDR1 MNHEY, CDR2 SVGAGI. V lost 2 bases and J 7 bases, leaving 11 bases between the germline ends. The CDR3 here is CASSYRERNGELFF. The CDR3 bases are TGTGCCAGCAGTTACAGGGAAAGGAACGGGGAGCTGTTTTTT.

A few counts support this clonotype. This sequence joins TRBV6-5 and TRBJ2-7; a possible D gene is TRBD2 (6 bases). This CDR3 spans 15 amino acids. Germline CDR1 is MNHEY and CDR2 is SVGAGI. Trimming pared 2 bases from V and 4 bases from J, leaving 15 bases between. This CDR3 reads CASSYNGGPGYEQYF. The CDR3 bases are TGTGCCAGCAGTTACAACGGGGGTCCAGGGTACGAGCAGTACTTC.

This sequence joins TRBV20-1 and TRBJ2-1, with 9 bases identical to TRBD2. CDR1 is DFQATT and CDR2 is SNEGSKA in the germline V gene (reference sequence). The length of the CDR3 is 17 residues. The V segment lost 6 bases and the J segment 0 bases; nucleotides outside the gene matches: 12. The CDR3 DNA reads TGCAGTGCGCGGTCCTTAGCGGGGGCCATCTCCTACAATGAGCAGTTCTTC. It is translated as CSARSLAGAISYNEQFF.

The CDR3 DNA follows: TGTGCCAGCAGCCTTGGACAGCTTAATAATTCACCCCTCCACTTT. Translating gives CASSLGQLNNSPLHF. V and J are TRBV3-1 and TRBJ1-6; weak D call: TRBD1 (6 bases). Germline CDR1 reads LGHDT; CDR2 reads YNNKEL (reference sequence). V lost 4 bases to trimming and J lost 5 bases, with 12 bases between them. The CDR3 has 15 residues. Variable domain in full (rest from reference TRBV3-1 and TRBJ1-6): DTAVSQTPKYLVTQMGNDKSIKCEQNLGHDTMYWYKQDSKKFLKIMFSYNNKELIINETVPNRFSPKSPDKAHLNLHINSLELGDSAVYFCASSLGQLNNSPLHFGNGTRLTVT.

This clonotype showed up just a few times. The chain uses TRBV4-1 and TRBJ2-3; 9 positions agree with TRBD2. Germline V gene data show CDR1 as MGHRA and CDR2 as YSYEKL. This CDR3 is 16 amino acids long. Losses at the gene ends were 4 bases for V and 2 bases for J; bases not matched to a gene: 7. The CDR3: CASSPMREGNTDTQYF. The CDR3 DNA reads as TGCGCCAGCAGCCCCATGCGGGAGGGAAACACAGATACGCAGTATTTT.

The chain is built from TRBV20-1 and TRBJ2-7; perhaps TRBD2 as D (7 bases). The CDR3 totals 13 residues. Germline CDR1 is DFQATT and CDR2 is SNEGSKA (reference sequence). Trimming stripped 0 bases from V and 5 bases from J, with 11 bases between. DNA for the CDR3: TGCAGTGCTAGAGAAGGGGGGGGACACGAGCAGTACTTC. It codes for CSAREGGGHEQYF.

This sequence joins TRBV6-1 and TRBJ2-7; 8 bases are a match to TRBD2. V trimming: 8 bases; J trimming: 3 bases; junction bases outside the gene matches: 15. From germline, CDR1 is MNHNS and CDR2 SASEGT. The CDR3 runs to 16 residues. CDR3: CASSKGQRGSRYEQYF. The CDR3 DNA sequence: TGTGCCAGCTCAAAGGGGCAGCGGGGGTCTCGCTACGAGCAGTACTTC.

This clonotype was detected only a few times. Written as DNA, the CDR3 is TGTGCCAGCAGCTTGGGAGCCAAAGAGACCCAGTACTTC. It codes for CASSLGAKETQYF. The chain joins TRBV11-2 to TRBJ2-5; TRBD2 is a possible D gene (5 bases). V lost 3 bases and J 3 bases, leaving 8 bases between the germline ends. Looked up from germline, CDR1 is SGHAT and CDR2 is FQNNGV. This CDR3 spans 13 amino acids.